This paragraph reports one TCR beta chain. What it binds is unknown. Data came from immunoSEQ multiplex PCR; TCRdb stores just in-frame clones and leaves some out. The sample lists around 110,000 clones, approximately 80% seen once, with roughly 3.1% in the top ten. With V trimmed by 2 bases and J by 0 bases, 3 bases remained unmatched. The CDR3 totals 15 residues. CDR1 and CDR2 (germline): KGHSH, LQKENI. This sample is part of a study of radiotherapy plus CTLA-4 blockade in lung cancer. The study treated chemo-refractory metastatic non-small-cell lung cancer patients with focal radiation plus ipilimumab CTLA-4 blockade. Study conclusions and caveats: Early blood T cell clone dynamics, with interferon-beta, were reported to best predict response. Clones of tumor-derived TCRs expanded in blood after radiotherapy plus ipilimumab.

The sequences come from peripheral blood, collected from a patient treated with radiotherapy plus ipilimumab. The receptor was derived from a human donor with non-small cell lung cancer that progressed on radiotherapy plus ipilimumab. Some clones in this sample may be carry-over from other donors' samples. The chain recombines TRBV18 with TRBJ2-7; TRBD1 matches at 8 bases. The CDR3 loop reads CASSPGTGSSYEQYF. In DNA form, the CDR3 reads TGTGCCAGCTCACCAGGGACAGGCAGCTCCTACGAGCAGTACTTC.